This is a list of T cell receptor beta chains from one sample in a study of vaccination and CD4 T cells after COVID-19. MiXCR, applied by TCRdb to the PCR reads, yields one record per CDR3 protein. The sample has about 15,000 distinct CDR3 sequences, about three quarters seen once. These TCRs are of unknown antigen specificity. The sample consisted of CD4+ T cells from blood, cultured in vitro. The receptor set was obtained from a human donor who had recovered from COVID-19. The CDR3 runs from the conserved cysteine through the conserved F or W. The D gene is left open where the match is weak. For some rows the clone size is stated as once, few or many, or as a class when expanded; others skip it.

.,TRBJ1-2,TRBV7-2,.,TGTGCCAGCAGCAAGACAGGCCTAACGGGGGATGGCTACACCTTC,CASSKTGLTGDGYTF
.,TRBJ2-5,TRBV27,.,TGTGCCAGCAGTTTACGCCAGGTTGACCGGTGGGAGACCCAGTACTTC,CASSLRQVDRWETQYF
.,TRBJ1-5,TRBV6-1,.,TGTGCCAGCAGACAGTGGAGCAATCAGCCCCAGCATTTT,CASRQWSNQPQHF
.,TRBJ1-1,TRBV6-1,.,TGTGCCAGCAAGGGCCTGAACACTGAAGCTTTCTTT,CASKGLNTEAFF
.,TRBJ2-1,TRBV28,.,TGTGCCAGCAGTTTAGCCGGGCCCTACAATGAGCAGTTCTTC,CASSLAGPYNEQFF
.,TRBJ2-3,TRBV9,.,TGTGCCAGCAGCGTAGGGGTGTACACAGATACGCAGTATTTT,CASSVGVYTDTQYF
.,TRBJ2-5,TRBV11-2,once,TGTGCCAGCAGCGTAAGGACGGGCATCCAAGAGACCCAGTACTTC,CASSVRTGIQETQYF
TRBD2,TRBJ2-5,TRBV5-1,.,TGCGCCAGCAGCTTCCCAAGGACTAGCGGGAGCGGGGAGACCCAGTACTTC,CASSFPRTSGSGETQYF
.,TRBJ1-3,TRBV20-1,.,TGCAGTGCTTACGTTGGGGGGTCTGGAAACACCATATATTTT,CSAYVGGSGNTIYF
TRBD1,TRBJ2-1,TRBV6-4,.,TGTGCCAGCAGTGAAGGGGACAGGGGTTTTAATGAGCAGTTCTTC,CASSEGDRGFNEQFF
.,TRBJ2-3,TRBV27,few,TGTGCCAGCAGTCGCCGGGACCCAATCCGTAATACGCAGTATTTT,CASSRRDPIRNTQYF
.,TRBJ1-5,TRBV20-1,.,TGCAGTGCTAGAGAGAGCTACAATCAGCCCCAGCATTTT,CSARESYNQPQHF
.,TRBJ1-5,TRBV28,.,TGTGCCAGCAGTTTAGGGCTCCCGGCCCAGCCCCAGCATTTT,CASSLGLPAQPQHF
.,TRBJ1-2,TRBV2,.,TGTGCCAGACATGGCTACACCTTC,CARHGYTF
.,TRBJ1-3,TRBV28,.,TGTGCCAGCTCTCCAGGGTACCTCTCTGGAAACACCATATATTTT,CASSPGYLSGNTIYF
.,TRBJ1-3,TRBV27,.,TGTGCCAGCAGTAGGACCGGCAGCTCTGGAAACACCATATATTTT,CASSRTGSSGNTIYF
TRBD1,TRBJ1-1,TRBV7-2,.,TGTGCCAGCAGCCGACAGGGCGGGGACACTGAAGCTTTCTTT,CASSRQGGDTEAFF